This is a list of T cell receptor beta chains from one sample in a study of PD-1 blockade in classical Hodgkin lymphoma. The method was immunoSEQ multiplex PCR; TCRdb's version includes in-frame clones alone and lacks a portion of them. The sample lists 100,000 to 120,000 clones, 80% to 90% occurring once. The specimen comprised peripheral blood mononuclear cells (PBMCs), sampled before the second cycle of nivolumab. The receptors here all came from a human donor with classical Hodgkin lymphoma. The CDR3 runs from the conserved cysteine through the conserved F or W. The D gene is left open where the match is weak. For some rows the clone size is stated as once, few or many, or as a class when expanded; others skip it.

V gene,J gene,clone size,D gene,CDR3 protein,CDR3 DNA
TRBV20-1,TRBJ2-1,.,.,CSASVGPEQFF,TGCAGTGCTAGTGTTGGTCCTGAGCAGTTCTTC
TRBV15,TRBJ2-1,.,.,CATSRYRDWNNEQFF,TGTGCCACCAGCAGATACCGGGACTGGAACAATGAGCAGTTCTTC
TRBV19,TRBJ1-5,few,TRBD1,CASAYGTEHSNQPQHF,TGTGCCAGTGCATACGGGACAGAACATAGCAATCAGCCCCAGCATTTT
TRBV2,TRBJ2-7,.,.,CASTGEVDEQYF,TGTGCCAGCACCGGGGAAGTCGACGAGCAGTACTTC
TRBV29-1,TRBJ2-5,.,.,CSARTAQETQYF,TGCAGCGCCCGGACAGCCCAAGAGACCCAGTACTTC
TRBV2,TRBJ2-2,.,TRBD1,CASSRDRINTGELFF,TGTGCCAGCAGCCGGGACAGGATTAACACCGGGGAGCTGTTTTTT
TRBV6-1,TRBJ2-5,.,.,CASRHPPLATQYF,TGTGCCAGCAGACACCCCCCGCTGGCCACCCAGTACTTC
TRBV7-6,TRBJ2-5,.,.,CASSLDPETQYF,TGTGCCAGCAGCTTAGATCCTGAGACCCAGTACTTC
TRBV6-5,TRBJ1-1,.,.,CASSYSKGTEAFF,TGTGCCAGCAGTTACTCGAAAGGGACTGAAGCTTTCTTT
TRBV2,TRBJ2-5,.,TRBD2,CASVAHRRGLAGGRETQYF,TGTGCCAGCGTCGCCCACCGAAGGGGACTAGCGGGAGGCCGCGAGACCCAGTACTTC
TRBV11-2,TRBJ1-1,few,.,CASSHKRAGRWSENTEAFF,TGTGCCAGCAGCCACAAGAGGGCAGGGCGTTGGTCTGAGAACACTGAAGCTTTCTTT
TRBV7-8,TRBJ2-7,few,TRBD1,CASSPTGFEQYF,TGTGCCAGCAGCCCGACAGGGTTCGAGCAGTACTTC
TRBV4-1,TRBJ1-2,.,.,CASSHPVEGLWGGYTF,TGCGCCAGCAGCCACCCCGTGGAGGGGCTCTGGGGGGGCTACACCTTC
TRBV7-2,TRBJ2-7,.,.,CASSLSDPYEQYF,TGTGCCAGCAGCTTATCGGATCCCTACGAGCAGTACTTC
TRBV27,TRBJ1-4,.,.,CASSQYRSEKLFF,TGTGCCAGCAGCCAATACAGGAGTGAAAAACTGTTTTTT
TRBV11-2,TRBJ1-1,.,.,CASSPSVNTEAFF,TGTGCCAGCAGCCCCAGCGTGAACACTGAAGCTTTCTTT
TRBV19,TRBJ2-1,.,.,CASSIINEQFF,TGTGCCAGTAGTATTATCAATGAGCAGTTCTTC
TRBV6-5,TRBJ2-1,.,.,CASSYSSGEAYNEQFF,TGTGCCAGCAGTTACTCATCGGGAGAGGCCTACAATGAGCAGTTCTTC
TRBV19,TRBJ1-1,.,.,CASRVYMNTEAFF,TGTGCCAGTAGAGTCTACATGAACACTGAAGCTTTCTTT
TRBV30,TRBJ2-1,.,.,CAWSRIGNEQFF,TGTGCCTGGAGCAGAATAGGGAATGAGCAGTTCTTC
TRBV9,TRBJ1-1,.,.,CASSGPRGYEVTEAFF,TGTGCCAGCTCTGGCCCCCGGGGGTACGAGGTCACTGAAGCTTTCTTT
TRBV7-9,TRBJ2-7,.,.,CASSSPEGGYEQYF,TGTGCCAGCAGCTCCCCGGAGGGTGGCTACGAGCAGTACTTC
TRBV11-2,TRBJ2-1,.,.,CASSLGLTAGNEQFF,TGTGCCAGCAGCTTAGGACTCACAGCAGGCAATGAGCAGTTCTTC
TRBV19,TRBJ1-2,.,.,CASSIEGNYGYTF,TGTGCCAGTAGTATAGAAGGGAACTATGGCTACACCTTC
TRBV27,TRBJ2-1,.,TRBD2,CASSSPRTSGRASDEQFF,TGTGCCAGCAGTTCCCCCCGGACTAGCGGGAGGGCTTCGGATGAGCAGTTCTTC
TRBV2,TRBJ2-3,.,.,CASNGASTSTDTQYF,TGTGCCAGCAATGGAGCGTCTACTAGCACAGATACGCAGTATTTT
TRBV7-2,TRBJ2-1,.,TRBD2,CASPISGRVREQFF,TGTGCCAGCCCTATTAGCGGGAGGGTGCGTGAGCAGTTCTTC
TRBV6-6,TRBJ1-2,.,.,CASSLRDGTRNYGYTF,TGTGCCAGCAGCCTTCGGGACGGTACTCGTAACTATGGCTACACCTTC
TRBV5-1,TRBJ1-2,.,.,CASSAGRDPNYGYTF,TGCGCCAGCAGCGCGGGACGGGACCCTAACTATGGCTACACCTTC
TRBV7-2,TRBJ1-1,.,.,CASSFSSTGVTEAFF,TGTGCCAGCAGCTTTTCCTCAACCGGGGTGACTGAAGCTTTCTTT
TRBV18,TRBJ1-2,.,.,CASSSGYGYTF,TGTGCCAGCTCAAGCGGATATGGCTACACCTTC
TRBV5-5,TRBJ1-2,.,TRBD1,CASSRGQVNSYGYTF,TGTGCCAGCAGCAGGGGACAGGTGAACAGCTATGGCTACACCTTC
TRBV13,TRBJ1-1,.,.,CASSLLAGEEYTEAFF,TGTGCCAGCAGCTTACTTGCTGGGGAAGAATATACTGAAGCTTTCTTT
TRBV6-5,TRBJ2-5,.,TRBD1,CASSQGGGTKTQYF,TGTGCCAGCAGCCAAGGGGGCGGTACGAAGACCCAGTACTTC
TRBV28,TRBJ1-4,.,.,CASSLSRDLNEKLFF,TGTGCCAGCAGTTTATCACGCGACTTAAATGAAAAACTGTTTTTT
TRBV7-9,TRBJ1-5,.,.,CASSGGPGQPQHF,TGTGCCAGCAGTGGGGGGCCGGGGCAGCCCCAGCATTTT
TRBV18,TRBJ1-5,.,.,CASSPPIKAGQHF,TGTGCCAGCTCACCACCGATAAAGGCGGGTCAGCATTTT